This entry describes one TCR beta chain. Its target is unknown. This entry belongs to a study of blood T cells in healthy people across ages. For the study at large: There was about one barcoded beta molecule captured by template switching per two T cells.

This CDR3 has 14 residues. In germline, CDR1 is DFQATT, CDR2 SNEGSKA (reference sequence). J gave up 6 bases and V 1 base, and 4 bases lay outside the gene matches. The study isolated at least 6.5 million PBMCs from each sample. Study conclusions and caveats: Unknown CMV status may confound age-related changes in expanded clones.

A second 7 to 11 cycle PCR used barcoded and J-beta primers. From the 5' RACE reads, TCRdb called clonotypes with MiXCR, one entry per CDR3 protein. The data hold roughly 1,800,000 distinct CDR3 sequences, with roughly 50% observed a single time. The clonotype originates from a middle-aged woman in good health. Sequenced input: blood. The chain recombines TRBV20-1 with TRBJ1-4; 8 bases agree with TRBD1. CDR3 amino acids: CSARGTGLYEKLFF. The CDR3 nucleotides are TGCAGTGCTAGAGGGACAGGGTTGTATGAAAAACTGTTTTTT.